This T cell receptor (beta chain) appears in the sequencing data of a study of OX40 agonist ivuxolimab in advanced cancers. Background on the study: Patients were treated with ivuxolimab, an agonistic anti-OX40 (CD134) antibody. Hepatocellular carcinoma, melanoma, renal cell or head and neck cancer was diagnosed in the dose-escalation patients.

Worth noting for this clone: Its target is not known.

The table came from immunoSEQ multiplex PCR; TCRdb's copy has only in-frame clones and leaves some out. The sample has about 100,000 clones, just over 90% seen once. Cycle 7 day 1, cycle 4 day 1, and baseline were the timepoints at which blood was sampled. Findings and caveats of the study: On average, CD8+ T cells had more expanded clones than CD4+.

This CDR3 has 18 residues. The V end lost 4 bases, the J end lost 7 bases, and 26 bases lay between the germline ends. Germline V gives CDR1 LGHNA, CDR2 YSLEER. The sequence came from an adult with an advanced solid tumor such as melanoma, head and neck, liver or kidney cancer. This specimen was CD4+ or CD8+ T cells sorted from blood, taken in a trial of the OX40 agonist ivuxolimab. The rearrangement links TRBV4-3 to TRBJ2-1, with a weak D call TRBD2 (6 bases). As DNA, the CDR3 is TGCGCCAGCAGCCGATCAGAGTATAGGCTAGCGCAGGGTAATGAGCAGTTCTTC. It yields the protein CASSRSEYRLAQGNEQFF.